Below, 4 T cell receptor beta chains from the same sample are listed, as sequenced in a study of tumor-infiltrating lymphocytes in oesophageal squamous cell carcinoma. TCRdb re-derived calls from the PCR reads in MiXCR, one entry per CDR3 protein. The table includes about 19,000 distinct CDR3 sequences, about two fifths detected once. The sample consisted of normal esophageal tissue next to the tumor. The receptors stem from a male donor with esophageal squamous cell carcinoma.

This chain uses TRBV30 with TRBJ2-3; 9 nucleotides match TRBD2. The ends lost 1 base at V and 5 bases at J; junction bases unmatched: 4. The CDR3 loop spans 14 amino acids. Germline values: CDR1 GTSNPN, CDR2 SVGIG (reference sequence). This CDR3 reads CAWSGLAGRDTQYF. Here the CDR3 DNA reads TGTGCCTGGAGTGGGCTAGCGGGAAGAGATACGCAGTATTTT. The full variable domain, in which reference TRBV30 and TRBJ2-3 provide the parts outside the CDR3, is SQTIHQWPATLVQPVGSPLSLECTVEGTSNPNLYWYRQAAGRGLQLLFYSVGIGQISSEVPQNLSASRPQDRQFILSSKKLLLSDSGFYLCAWSGLAGRDTQYFGPGTRLTVL.

This clonotype was seen more than once but under ten times. This chain connects TRBV7-9 to TRBJ2-2; 10 bases fit TRBD2. After removal of 4 bases from V and 8 bases from J, the junction contained 10 bases not matched to a gene. Germline CDR1 SEHNR, CDR2 FQNEAQ (reference sequence). The CDR3 sequence is 16 residues long. The CDR3 loop reads CASSSRGLAGAGELFF. CDR3 in DNA: TGTGCCAGCAGCTCCCGAGGGCTAGCGGGGGCTGGGGAGCTGTTTTTT.

This clonotype was detected only a few times. V usage is TRBV11-2 and J usage is TRBJ2-5; the D is unclear. With 4 bases removed from V and 9 bases from J, the gap between germline ends came to 18 bases. The CDR3 totals 14 residues. The germline V gene has CDR1 SGHAT and CDR2 FQNNGV. CDR3 protein: CASSSLHEEWAQYF. The CDR3 DNA is TGTGCCAGCAGCTCCCTGCATGAGGAGTGGGCCCAGTACTTC.

In the case of this clonotype: This may arise from a read error, as a much more abundant clone is one base away. In DNA, the CDR3 is TGTGCCAGCATCCCTGCATTTCTCAACCATGAGCAGTACTTC. Protein product: CASIPAFLNHEQYF. The rearrangement uses TRBV28 and TRBJ2-5; D is undetermined. CDR1 and CDR2 from the germline V gene are MDHEN and SYDVKM. This CDR3 has 14 residues. Deletions cut 7 bases from V and 11 bases from J, with 23 bases between.